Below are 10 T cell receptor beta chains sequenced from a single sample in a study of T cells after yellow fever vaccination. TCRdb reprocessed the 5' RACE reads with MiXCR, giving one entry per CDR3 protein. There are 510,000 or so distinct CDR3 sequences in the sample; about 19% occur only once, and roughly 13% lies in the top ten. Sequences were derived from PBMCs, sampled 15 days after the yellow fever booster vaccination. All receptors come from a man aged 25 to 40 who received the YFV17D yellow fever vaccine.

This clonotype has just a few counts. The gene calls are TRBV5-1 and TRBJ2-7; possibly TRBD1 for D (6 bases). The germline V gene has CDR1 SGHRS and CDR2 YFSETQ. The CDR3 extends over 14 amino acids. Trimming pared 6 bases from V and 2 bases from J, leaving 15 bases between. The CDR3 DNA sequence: TGCGCCAGCACGCCGGGACATCTCCCCTACGAGCAGTACTTC. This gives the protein CASTPGHLPYEQYF.

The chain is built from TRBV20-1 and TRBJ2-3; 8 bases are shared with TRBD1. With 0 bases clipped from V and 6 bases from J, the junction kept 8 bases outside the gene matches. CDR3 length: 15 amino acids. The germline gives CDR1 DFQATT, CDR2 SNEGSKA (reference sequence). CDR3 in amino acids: CSARDRAGGLDTQYF. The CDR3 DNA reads TGCAGTGCTAGAGATCGGGCAGGGGGCTTGGATACGCAGTATTTT.

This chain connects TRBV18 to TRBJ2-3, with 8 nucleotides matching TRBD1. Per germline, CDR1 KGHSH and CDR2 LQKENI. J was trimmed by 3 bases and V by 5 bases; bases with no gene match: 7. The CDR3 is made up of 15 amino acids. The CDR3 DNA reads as TGTGCCAGCTCAACTACAGGGGGTCGGACAGATACGCAGTATTTT. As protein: CASSTTGGRTDTQYF.

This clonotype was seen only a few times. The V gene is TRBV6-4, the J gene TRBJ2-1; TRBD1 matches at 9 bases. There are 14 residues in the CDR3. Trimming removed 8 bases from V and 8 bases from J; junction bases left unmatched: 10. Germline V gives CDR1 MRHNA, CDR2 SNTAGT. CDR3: CASAFDRGSDEQFF. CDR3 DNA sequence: TGTGCCAGCGCCTTCGACAGGGGGTCGGATGAGCAGTTCTTC.

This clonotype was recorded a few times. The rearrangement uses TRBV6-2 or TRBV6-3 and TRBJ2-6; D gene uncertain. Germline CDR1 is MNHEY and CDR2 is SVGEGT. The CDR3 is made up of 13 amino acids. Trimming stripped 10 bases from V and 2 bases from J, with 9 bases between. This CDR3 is CATALAGANVLTF. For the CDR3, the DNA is TGTGCCACAGCACTCGCTGGGGCCAACGTCCTGACTTTC.

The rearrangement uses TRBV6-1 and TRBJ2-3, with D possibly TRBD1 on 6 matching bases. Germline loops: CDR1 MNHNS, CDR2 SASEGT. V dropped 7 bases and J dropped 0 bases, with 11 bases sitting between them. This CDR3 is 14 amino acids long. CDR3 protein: CASIQGTSTDTQYF. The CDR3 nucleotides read TGTGCCAGCATTCAGGGGACGAGCACAGATACGCAGTATTTT.

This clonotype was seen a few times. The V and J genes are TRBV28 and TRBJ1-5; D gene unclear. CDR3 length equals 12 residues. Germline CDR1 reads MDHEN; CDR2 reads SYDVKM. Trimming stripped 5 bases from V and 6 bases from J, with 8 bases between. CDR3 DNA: TGTGCCAGCAGTCCCCCTCCTCAGCCCCAGCATTTT. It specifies CASSPPPQPQHF.

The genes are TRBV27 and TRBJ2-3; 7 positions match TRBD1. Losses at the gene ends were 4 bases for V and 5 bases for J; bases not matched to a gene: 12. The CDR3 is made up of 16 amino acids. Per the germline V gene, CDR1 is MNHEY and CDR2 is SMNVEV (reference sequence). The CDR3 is CASSYGPGQEEDTQYF. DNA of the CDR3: TGTGCCAGCAGTTACGGACCTGGACAGGAGGAAGATACGCAGTATTTT.

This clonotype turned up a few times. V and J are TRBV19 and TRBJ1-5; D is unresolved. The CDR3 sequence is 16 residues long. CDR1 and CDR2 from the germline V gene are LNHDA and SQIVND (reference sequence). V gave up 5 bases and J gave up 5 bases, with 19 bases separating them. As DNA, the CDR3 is TGTGCCAGTAGTTCCTTCGGGAGCCGGGCGGATCAGCCCCAGCATTTT. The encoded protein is CASSSFGSRADQPQHF.

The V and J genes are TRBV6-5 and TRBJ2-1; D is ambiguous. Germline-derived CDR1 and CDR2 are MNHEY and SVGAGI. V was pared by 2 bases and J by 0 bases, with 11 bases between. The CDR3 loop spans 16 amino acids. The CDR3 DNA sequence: TGTGCCAGCAGTTACCAGGAGCGAGGCTCCTACAATGAGCAGTTCTTC. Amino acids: CASSYQERGSYNEQFF.